This TCR beta chain stems from a study of cytomegalovirus exposure and HLA in healthy donors. The CDR3 consists of 13 residues. The junction had 4 bases not matched to a gene; V was cut back by 9 bases and J by 4 bases. The V gene's germline CDR1 is SGDLS and CDR2 YYNGEE. Produced via immunoSEQ multiplex PCR; TCRdb's table is partial and in-frame only. The table shows approximately 160,000 clones, with roughly 89% occurring only once. V usage is TRBV9 and J usage is TRBJ2-3; TRBD1 matches at 11 bases. The TCR was taken from a woman aged 18-35 years in good health and CMV-seropositive. Sequenced material: PBMCs. The CDR3 sequence: CATGQGASDTQYF. The DNA of the CDR3 is TGTGCCACCGGACAGGGGGCGTCAGATACGCAGTATTTT.